One sample yielded the 17 T cell receptor beta chains listed below, sequenced in a study of T cells in Graves' hyperthyroidism and ophthalmopathy. Regions amplified from RNA transcripts were the TCR beta CDR3 regions. First-round RT-PCR with HTBI primers amplified the TCR CDR3 region. TCRdb re-called the multiplex PCR reads with MiXCR, one entry per CDR3 protein. The sample includes around 450,000 distinct CDR3 sequences, about a sixth seen only once; the top ten take less than 15%. The sequenced material came from blood. The receptors were gathered from a woman aged 18-30 years with Graves' hyperthyroidism.

This clonotype appeared many times. The V and J genes are TRBV6-1 and TRBJ2-5; 9 bases are a match to TRBD2. Per the germline V gene, CDR1 is MNHNS and CDR2 is SASEGT. This CDR3 contains 18 residues. J lost 3 bases, V lost 3 bases, and 14 bases had no gene match. This chain's CDR3 is CASSETPAGGHYKETQYF. DNA for the CDR3: TGTGCCAGCAGTGAGACCCCAGCGGGGGGTCACTATAAAGAGACCCAGTACTTC.

This clonotype was seen only a few times. The chain is built from TRBV5-6 and TRBJ1-2, with D uncertain. V was shortened by 6 bases and J by 4 bases, with 13 bases between the two germline ends. CDR3 size: 13 residues. Per germline, CDR1 SGHDT and CDR2 YYEEEE. CDR3 nucleotide sequence: TGTGCCAGCAAAGGCCAGGAGACCTATGGCTACACCTTC. This sequence encodes CASKGQETYGYTF. The full variable domain, with the rest looked up from reference TRBV5-6 and TRBJ1-2, is DAGVTQSPTHLIKTRGQQVTLRCSPKSGHDTVSWYQQALGQGPQFIFQYYEEEERQRGNFPDRFSGHQFPNYSSELNVNALLLGDSALYLCASKGQETYGYTFGSGTRLTVV.

The chain employs TRBV6-5 and TRBJ1-4; 8 nucleotides line up with TRBD1. Germline CDR1 reads MNHEY; CDR2 reads SVGAGI. This CDR3 contains 14 residues. Unmatched junction bases numbered 8, after V lost 6 bases and J lost 8 bases. CDR3 sequence (DNA): TGTGCCAGCAGCTACGGACAGGGCCCAGAAAAACTGTTTTTT. Translation: CASSYGQGPEKLFF.

The chain employs TRBV7-2 and TRBJ1-1, with 7 bases lining up with TRBD1. The CDR3 loop spans 14 amino acids. CDR1 and CDR2 from the germline V gene are SGHTA and FQGNSA. After removal of 0 bases from V and 11 bases from J, the junction contained 9 bases not matched to a gene. The CDR3 reads CASSLAGGAYQAFF. The CDR3, as DNA: TGTGCCAGCAGCTTAGCAGGGGGCGCGTATCAGGCTTTCTTT.

This clonotype showed up many times. The chain uses TRBV7-2 and TRBJ2-2; unclear D gene. The CDR3 has 15 amino acids. Germline CDR1 reads SGHTA; CDR2 reads FQGNSA. Trimming removed 1 base from V and 3 bases from J, with 9 bases in between. The CDR3 DNA is TGTGCCAGCAGCTTAGACGCTCTCTACACCGGGGAGCTGTTTTTT. Translation: CASSLDALYTGELFF.

This clonotype was detected many times. J is TRBJ2-7 and V is TRBV7-9; D not certain. In germline, CDR1 is SEHNR, CDR2 FQNEAQ (reference sequence). V gave up 5 bases and J gave up 1 base, with 6 bases separating them. The CDR3 has 12 amino acids. CDR3 coding DNA: TGTGCCAGCAGCCCCGAGTCCTACGAGCAGTACTTC. This codes for CASSPESYEQYF.

There are a few counts of this clonotype. For the CDR3, the DNA is TGTGCCAGCAGCTTTGTAGCCGGTGGGGATGAGCAGTTCTTC. Its protein product is CASSFVAGGDEQFF. This sequence joins TRBV5-5 and TRBJ2-1; D not resolved. From germline, CDR1 is SGHKS and CDR2 YYEKEE (reference sequence). This CDR3 region has 14 residues. V lost 2 bases to trimming and J lost 8 bases, with 14 bases between them.

A note on this clonotype: Being one base from a much bigger clone, this may be a read error. This chain links TRBV6-2 or TRBV6-3 with TRBJ1-5; TRBD1 matches 7 bases. CDR3 length: 15 amino acids. Germline V lookup: CDR1 MNHEY, CDR2 SVGEGT. The V gene end was trimmed by 5 bases and the J gene end by 3 bases; junction bases not matched to a gene: 7. The CDR3 region is CASSLGTDANQPQHF. The CDR3 DNA reads TGTGCCAGCAGTCTTGGGACAGACGCCAATCAGCCCCAGCATTTT.

This chain connects TRBV6-1 to TRBJ1-2; D is undetermined. The V end lost 5 bases, the J end lost 6 bases, and 7 bases lay between the germline ends. In germline, CDR1 is MNHNS, CDR2 SASEGT. The CDR3 runs 11 residues. The CDR3 DNA is TGTGCCAGCAGTACCGGGGATGGCTACACCTTC. It is translated as CASSTGDGYTF.

This clonotype was seen a handful of times. This chain connects TRBV20-1 to TRBJ1-1; D may be TRBD1 (5 bases). The ends were cut back, 1 base at V and 3 bases at J, with 18 bases in the middle. This CDR3 has 16 residues. Germline V lookup: CDR1 DFQATT, CDR2 SNEGSKA (reference sequence). The CDR3 DNA reads TGCAGTGCTAGAGGATTACATGGGGCTATTGACACTGAAGCTTTCTTT. It codes for CSARGLHGAIDTEAFF.

The rearrangement uses TRBV12-3 or TRBV12-4 and TRBJ2-7; unclear D gene. The length of the CDR3 is 13 residues. Between the trimmed V and J ends, which lost 1 base and 8 bases, there was a span of 12 bases. In DNA, the CDR3 is TGTGCCAGCAGTTTAGGCGGTCGCAGACAGCAGTACTTC. This gives the protein CASSLGGRRQQYF.

This chain uses TRBV5-1 with TRBJ2-5, with 10 bases aligning to TRBD1. CDR3 length equals 15 residues. Per the germline V gene, CDR1 is SGHRS and CDR2 is YFSETQ. J was trimmed by 5 bases and V by 4 bases; bases with no gene match: 8. CDR3 region: CASSPRTGGGETQYF. The CDR3 bases are TGCGCCAGCAGCCCTAGGACAGGGGGTGGCGAGACCCAGTACTTC.

The rearrangement links TRBV6-2 or TRBV6-3 to TRBJ2-2, with D unclear. Trimming took 10 bases from V and 6 from J, leaving 30 bases between them. There are 18 residues in the CDR3. The germline gives CDR1 MNHEY, CDR2 SVGEGT. The CDR3 here is CATWITTMGSLPAGELFF. The DNA for the CDR3 is TGTGCCACCTGGATTACTACAATGGGCTCTCTCCCCGCCGGGGAGCTGTTTTTT.

This clonotype was observed a few times. The chain is built from TRBV20-1 and TRBJ2-3; the D gene is possibly TRBD1 (6 bases). This CDR3 spans 13 amino acids. V was cut by 5 bases and J by 5 bases, with 14 bases left in between. In germline, CDR1 is DFQATT, CDR2 SNEGSKA (reference sequence). The CDR3 bases are TGCAGTGCTCCAGGACAGAGAAAAGATACGCAGTATTTT. Amino acids: CSAPGQRKDTQYF.

This clonotype was seen more than once but under ten times. The chain uses TRBV7-8 and TRBJ2-7; 7 nucleotides line up with TRBD2. V lost 3 bases to trimming and J lost 1 base; unmatched junction nucleotides: 9. Per the germline V gene, CDR1 is SGHVS and CDR2 is FQNEAQ. The CDR3 covers 16 residues. The CDR3 is CASSFLGRESSYEQYF. In DNA, the CDR3 is TGTGCCAGCAGCTTTCTTGGGCGGGAGAGTTCCTACGAGCAGTACTTC.

Here the CDR3 DNA reads TGCAGCGTCTCCCCGGACGCCGGTTGGAACATTCAGTACTTC. This sequence encodes CSVSPDAGWNIQYF. The chain links TRBV29-1 to TRBJ2-4; D is unclear. Germline CDR1 is SQVTM and CDR2 is ANQGSEA. The CDR3 runs to 14 residues. The V end lost 6 bases, the J end lost 7 bases, and 19 bases lay between the germline ends.

This clonotype came up a few times. This sequence joins TRBV7-2 and TRBJ2-3; D possibly uses TRBD1 or TRBD2 (5 bases each). This CDR3 is built from 14 residues. Trimming left V 5 bases short and J 9 bases short, with 18 bases between. The germline V gene has CDR1 SGHTA and CDR2 FQGNSA. CDR3 protein: CASSARRGPVTQYF. CDR3 coding DNA: TGTGCCAGCAGCGCCCGCCGGGGCCCGGTCACGCAGTATTTT. Looking up the rest from reference TRBV7-2 and TRBJ2-3 gives the full variable domain: GAGVSQSPSNKVTEKGKDVELRCDPISGHTALYWYRQSLGQGLEFLIYFQGNSAPDKSGLPSDRFSAERTGGSVSTLTIQRTQQEDSAVYLCASSARRGPVTQYFGPGTRLTVL.